The present TCR beta chain was sequenced within a study of cytomegalovirus exposure and HLA in healthy donors. Study-wide results and caveats: In an earlier analysis, in 540 or so donors, most V segments appeared productive either ~87% or ~30% of the time. Under 20,000 TCR beta sequences were associated with HLA alleles at 0.05 false discovery rate in a later analysis. An Asian-associated ancestry cluster reportedly showed fewer N-insertions than the roughly 670-donor mean in a later analysis.

60 Vbeta and 13 Jbeta primers were used in PCR. Clones were sequenced by immunoSEQ multiplex PCR, and TCRdb holds only the in-frame ones, with some missing. The sample holds around 63,000 clones. The V gene lost 0 bases and the J gene lost 4 bases, with 13 bases spanning the gap. From germline, CDR1 is SGHRS and CDR2 YFSETQ. The CDR3 is 15 residues long. Remarks on this clone: What it binds is unknown.

The chain has TRBV5-1 and TRBJ2-5, with D possibly matching TRBD2 (6 bases). The sequenced sample was PBMCs. The source is a young woman in good health and CMV-seronegative. The chain's CDR3 is CASSLGLGTVETQYF. CDR3 bases: TGCGCCAGCAGCTTGGGACTCGGGACTGTAGAGACCCAGTACTTC. Looking up the rest from reference TRBV5-1 and TRBJ2-5 gives the full variable domain: KAGVTQTPRYLIKTRGQQVTLSCSPISGHRSVSWYQQTPGQGLQFLFEYFSETQRNKGNFPGRFSGRQFSNSRSEMNVSTLELGDSALYLCASSLGLGTVETQYFGPGTRLLVL.